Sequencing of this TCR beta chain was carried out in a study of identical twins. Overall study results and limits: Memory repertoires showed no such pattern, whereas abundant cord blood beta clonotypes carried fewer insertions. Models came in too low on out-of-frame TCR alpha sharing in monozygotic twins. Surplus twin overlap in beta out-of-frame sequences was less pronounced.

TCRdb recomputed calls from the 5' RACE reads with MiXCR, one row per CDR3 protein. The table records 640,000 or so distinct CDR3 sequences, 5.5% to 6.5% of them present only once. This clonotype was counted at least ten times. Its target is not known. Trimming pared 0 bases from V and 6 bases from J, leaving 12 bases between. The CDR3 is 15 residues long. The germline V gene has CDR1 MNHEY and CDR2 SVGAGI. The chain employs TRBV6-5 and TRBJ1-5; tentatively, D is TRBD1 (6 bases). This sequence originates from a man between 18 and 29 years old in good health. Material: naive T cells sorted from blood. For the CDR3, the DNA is TGTGCCAGCAGTTACTCGATTCAGGGGAGTCAGCCCCAGCATTTT. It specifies CASSYSIQGSQPQHF.